Below, one T cell receptor (beta chain) is given with its context. Antigen specificity is unknown. The data were taken from a study of T cell repertoires in cytomegalovirus infection. TCRdb re-called the reads with MiXCR, one entry per CDR3 protein. The sample has roughly 920,000 distinct CDR3 sequences; 30% to 40% are singletons. The source material was cultured CD8+ T cells from PBMCs, sampled from culture after CMV antigen stimulation. This receptor was taken from a human donor in good health (CMV status not recorded). Some clones in this sample may be carry-over from other donors' samples.

CDR3 loop: CASSYSTWGPDNEQFF. As DNA, the CDR3 is TGTGCCAGCAGTTACTCGACATGGGGTCCTGACAATGAGCAGTTCTTC. The chain uses TRBV6-5 and TRBJ2-1, with D unresolved. This CDR3 region has 16 residues. Germline CDR1 and CDR2: MNHEY and SVGAGI. Trimming removed 0 bases from V and 5 bases from J, with 14 bases in between.